This T cell receptor beta chain was sequenced for a study of early T cells in non-severe SARS-CoV-2 infection. Attachment of unique molecular identifiers to individual cDNA molecules was performed. TCRdb re-derived calls from the 5' RACE reads in MiXCR, one entry per CDR3 protein. This sample has about 47,000 distinct CDR3 sequences, with approximately 10% found just once. Whole-study findings and limits: Anti-spike CD8 responses were favored by VDJdb matching, which missed private and CD4 specificities.

V gave up 6 bases and J gave up 2 bases, with 14 bases separating them. In germline, CDR1 is MNHEY, CDR2 SVGEGT. The length of the CDR3 is 14 residues. The table lists this clonotype with a few counts. Antigen specificity is unknown. The receptor was isolated from an adult who was a healthcare worker with PCR-confirmed SARS-CoV-2 infection or an uninfected control (not recorded which). The J gene is TRBJ2-7, the V gene TRBV6-2 or TRBV6-3; D is possibly TRBD1 (6 bases). What was sequenced was whole blood. The CDR3 loop reads CASRTGTPAYEQYF. For the CDR3, the DNA is TGTGCCAGCAGAACCGGGACACCCGCCTACGAGCAGTACTTC.